The 30 T cell receptor beta chains listed next were all sequenced from one sample in a study of blood T cell repertoires in COVID-19. TCRdb's table, derived via immunoSEQ multiplex PCR, lists solely in-frame clones and lacks some. The sample holds some 70,000 clones, roughly 91% seen once. Sequencing used peripheral blood. These receptors all come from a man in his forties with COVID-19, enrolled during active disease.

This chain uses TRBV20-1 with TRBJ1-1; D is perhaps TRBD1 (6 bases). Between the trimmed V and J ends, which lost 3 bases and 0 bases, there was a span of 8 bases. The CDR3 is made up of 13 amino acids. In germline, CDR1 is DFQATT, CDR2 SNEGSKA (reference sequence). CDR3 amino acids: CSASNRVNTEAFF. CDR3 sequence (DNA): TGCAGTGCTAGTAACAGGGTGAACACTGAAGCTTTCTTT.

This clone was picked up one time. This chain links TRBV12-3 or TRBV12-4 with TRBJ1-6; no firm D call. V lost 3 bases, J lost 9 bases, and 6 bases lay in between. The CDR3 covers 12 residues. CDR3: CASSLAGSPLHF. DNA of the CDR3: TGTGCCAGCAGTTTGGCGGGTTCACCCCTCCACTTT.

The V call is TRBV2, the J call TRBJ2-3, with D perhaps TRBD1 (6 bases). The CDR3 sequence is 15 residues long. The V gene's germline CDR1 is SNHLY and CDR2 FYNNEI. Trimming removed 1 base at V and 1 base at J, with 9 bases between. The CDR3 DNA follows: TGTGCCAGCAGTGAAGGCTCAGGGGGCACAGATACGCAGTATTTT. It encodes CASSEGSGGTDTQYF.

The chain uses TRBV24-1 and TRBJ2-3; possibly TRBD2 for D (5 bases). Trimming shortened V by 7 bases and J by 2 bases, and 9 bases separated the two germline ends. The CDR3 has 13 residues. Germline CDR1 is KGHDR and CDR2 is SFDVKD. This CDR3 is CATRAEATDTQYF. In DNA form, the CDR3 reads TGTGCCACCAGGGCGGAGGCCACAGATACGCAGTATTTT.

The CDR3 DNA sequence: TGTGCCAGCCAGGGGGCTTACGAGCAGTACTTC. It is translated as CASQGAYEQYF. The J gene is TRBJ2-7, the V gene TRBV6-5; TRBD1 matches 8 bases. CDR3 size: 11 residues. Germline V gene data show CDR1 as MNHEY and CDR2 as SVGAGI. V gave up 8 bases and J gave up 4 bases; unmatched junction bases: 1.

The chain recombines TRBV5-1 with TRBJ2-5, with TRBD2 identical over 12 bases. V lost 5 bases to trimming and J lost 2 bases; unmatched junction nucleotides: 1. CDR1 is SGHRS, CDR2 YFSETQ, per germline. The CDR3 contains 14 residues. The chain's CDR3 is CASRLAGGQETQYF. The CDR3 nucleotides are TGCGCCAGCAGACTAGCGGGGGGACAAGAGACCCAGTACTTC.

The V gene is TRBV7-9, the J gene TRBJ1-6; no reliable D call. Trimming left V 3 bases short and J 8 bases short, with 5 bases between. The CDR3 sequence is 12 residues long. In germline, CDR1 is SEHNR, CDR2 FQNEAQ (reference sequence). CDR3 coding DNA: TGTGCCAGCAGCTTCGGGGATTCACCCCTCCACTTT. Amino acid sequence: CASSFGDSPLHF.

This clone showed up just a few times. The rearrangement links TRBV9 to TRBJ2-1; TRBD2 matches 8 bases. The CDR3 covers 13 residues. V lost 4 bases to trimming and J lost 9 bases; unmatched junction nucleotides: 6. From germline, CDR1 is SGDLS and CDR2 YYNGEE. This CDR3 is CASSPRLASEQFF. DNA of the CDR3: TGTGCCAGCAGCCCACGACTAGCGAGTGAGCAGTTCTTC.

This clone was observed once. V usage is TRBV5-1 and J usage is TRBJ1-1, with 7 bases lining up with TRBD1. CDR1 and CDR2 from the germline V gene are SGHRS and YFSETQ. Unmatched junction bases numbered 8, after V lost 3 bases and J lost 0 bases. The CDR3 is 16 residues long. The CDR3 sequence: CASSSRDSILNTEAFF. Written as DNA, the CDR3 is TGCGCCAGCAGCTCCCGGGACAGCATCTTGAACACTGAAGCTTTCTTT.

The rearrangement joins TRBV11-1 to TRBJ2-3; perhaps TRBD2 as D (6 bases). Germline values: CDR1 SGHAT, CDR2 FQDESV (reference sequence). With 3 bases removed from V and 7 bases from J, the gap between germline ends came to 11 bases. There are 13 residues in the CDR3. For the CDR3, the DNA is TGTGCCAGCAGCTTGGAGGGTGCAAATACGCAGTATTTT. Translating gives CASSLEGANTQYF.

The chain uses TRBV3-1 (or the pseudogene TRBV3-2) and TRBJ1-1; TRBD1 aligns across 9 bases. CDR1 and CDR2 (germline): LGHDT, YNNKEL (reference sequence). This CDR3 comprises 16 residues. V lost 9 bases to trimming and J lost 0 bases; unmatched junction nucleotides: 11. CDR3: CASQHTGTGMNTEAFF. CDR3 nucleotide sequence: TGTGCCAGTCAACACACCGGGACAGGGATGAACACTGAAGCTTTCTTT.

The chain recombines TRBV19 with TRBJ1-1, with D possibly being TRBD1 (6 bases). Trimming cost V 6 bases and J 13 bases, with 21 bases left between them. The germline gives CDR1 LNHDA, CDR2 SQIVND (reference sequence). CDR3 length: 13 residues. The CDR3 DNA reads TGTGCCAGTAGCACATTAGGCGGGGGCGAGGTTTTCTTT. Translation: CASSTLGGGEVFF.

The rearrangement links TRBV24-1 to TRBJ2-1, with D maybe TRBD1 (6 bases). Trimming removed 5 bases from V and 5 bases from J, with 12 bases in between. Germline-derived CDR1 and CDR2 are KGHDR and SFDVKD. The CDR3 consists of 14 residues. In DNA, the CDR3 is TGTGCCACCAGTGTTTCTACAGGGAACAATGAGCAGTTCTTC. It yields the protein CATSVSTGNNEQFF.

This sequence joins TRBV12-3 or TRBV12-4 and TRBJ2-1, with a possible D match to TRBD1 (6 bases). The CDR3 runs to 13 residues. Deletions cut 2 bases from V and 11 bases from J, with 13 bases between. CDR3 protein: CASSLPPGQQQFF. In DNA form, the CDR3 reads TGTGCCAGCAGTTTACCCCCGGGACAACAGCAGTTCTTC.

V is TRBV6-5 and J is TRBJ1-1; D is possibly TRBD1 (6 bases). Trimming pared 0 bases from V and 3 bases from J, leaving 11 bases between. The CDR3 contains 15 residues. Per the germline V gene, CDR1 is MNHEY and CDR2 is SVGAGI. DNA for the CDR3: TGTGCCAGCAGTTACTCGCAGGGGTTCTACACTGAAGCTTTCTTT. Translation gives CASSYSQGFYTEAFF.

This sequence joins TRBV6-5 and TRBJ1-3, with 9 bases that match TRBD1. Trimming at V came to 4 bases and at J to 4 bases, leaving 5 bases not matched to a gene. Germline values: CDR1 MNHEY, CDR2 SVGAGI. CDR3 length: 15 residues. CDR3 DNA sequence: TGTGCCAGCAGTTGGAGCGGACAGGGGGGAAACACCATATATTTT. Residues: CASSWSGQGGNTIYF.

The chain carries TRBV5-1 and TRBJ2-7; 11 bases match TRBD2. This CDR3 is 16 amino acids long. Germline V gene data show CDR1 as SGHRS and CDR2 as YFSETQ. Trimming took 0 bases from V and 2 from J; bases not matched to a gene: 4. Written as DNA, the CDR3 is TGCGCCAGCAGCTTGGGACTAGCGGGGCCCCCCTACGAGCAGTACTTC. It translates to CASSLGLAGPPYEQYF.

CDR3 sequence (DNA): TGTGCCAGCAGCAACTCCGGGACAGGGAATGAAAAACTGTTTTTT. It translates to CASSNSGTGNEKLFF. This sequence joins TRBV7-9 and TRBJ1-4, with 9 bases identical to TRBD1. Germline CDR1 and CDR2: SEHNR and FQNEAQ (reference sequence). V lost 5 bases and J lost 5; bases outside the gene matches: 6. The CDR3 runs to 15 residues. Full variable domain (remainder filled in from reference TRBV7-9 and TRBJ1-4): DTGVSQNPRHKITKRGQNVTFRCDPISEHNRLYWYRQTLGQGPEFLTYFQNEAQLEKSRLLSDRFSAERPKGSFSTLEIQRTEQGDSAMYLCASSNSGTGNEKLFFGSGTQLSVL.

The chain combines TRBV6-6 with TRBJ1-2; 7 bases are shared with TRBD1. CDR3 length equals 13 residues. Germline lookup yields CDR1 MNHNY and CDR2 SVGAGI (reference sequence). With 7 bases clipped from V and 8 bases from J, the junction kept 10 bases outside the gene matches. CDR3 sequence reads: CASTTTGLLGYTF. The CDR3 bases are TGTGCCAGCACCACGACAGGGCTCTTAGGCTACACCTTC.

The CDR3 DNA reads as TGCGCCAGCACCCCGACTAGCGGAACAGATACGCAGTATTTT. Protein: CASTPTSGTDTQYF. V usage is TRBV5-1 and J usage is TRBJ2-3; 9 bases agree with TRBD2. The CDR3 loop spans 14 amino acids. Germline V CDR1 and CDR2: SGHRS, YFSETQ. V shed 6 bases, J shed 3 bases, and the junction held 5 bases outside the gene matches.

The rearrangement links TRBV5-8 to TRBJ1-4, with D possibly TRBD1 on 5 matching bases. The ends were cut back, 5 bases at V and 5 bases at J, with 13 bases in the middle. The germline V gene encodes CDR1 SGHTS and CDR2 YDEGEE. The CDR3 consists of 14 residues. The CDR3 DNA is TGTGCCAGCAGGGGTAGGGGTGGAAATGAAAAACTGTTTTTT. Translation gives CASRGRGGNEKLFF.

The CDR3 DNA follows: TGTGCCAGCAGTCCATCGACGCGGGGTTTTCTCGAGCAGTACTTC. Translating it yields CASSPSTRGFLEQYF. This rearrangement joins TRBV28 to TRBJ2-7; TRBD2 might be the D (6 bases). The germline CDR1 and CDR2 sequences are MDHEN and SYDVKM. Trimming left V 5 bases short and J 6 bases short, with 20 bases between. The CDR3 is made up of 15 amino acids. Drawing the rest from reference TRBV28 and TRBJ2-7, the complete variable domain is DVKVTQSSRYLVKRTGEKVFLECVQDMDHENMFWYRQDPGLGLRLIYFSYDVKMKEKGDIPEGYSVSREKKERFSLILESASTNQTSMYLCASSPSTRGFLEQYFGPGTRLTVT.

This clone was counted a single time. The J gene is TRBJ1-1, the V gene TRBV11-2; 8 bases line up with TRBD1. The germline CDR1 and CDR2 sequences are SGHAT and FQNNGV. Germline trimming cut 4 bases from V and 1 base from J; bases unmatched to any gene: 11. This CDR3 comprises 17 residues. For the CDR3, the DNA is TGTGCCAGCAGCTCGCTCATAGACAGGGGTAAGAACACTGAAGCTTTCTTT. This sequence encodes CASSSLIDRGKNTEAFF.

The chain has TRBV2 and TRBJ2-2; the match to TRBD1 covers 9 bases. V was pared by 5 bases and J by 4 bases, with 5 bases of the junction left unmatched. The CDR3 covers 15 residues. CDR1 and CDR2 (germline): SNHLY, FYNNEI. The CDR3 is CASSRQGESTGELFF. The CDR3, as DNA: TGTGCCAGCAGTCGACAGGGGGAAAGCACCGGGGAGCTGTTTTTT.

The chain is built from TRBV21-1 and TRBJ2-5; the DNA was not used to check the table's D call, TRBD2. TRBV21-1 is flagged as a pseudogene. CDR3 length equals 18 residues. CDR3 nucleotide sequence: TGTGCCAGCAGCAAAGGGGTCTTGTCGCGGGGGGCGCGAGAGACCCAGTACTTC. Translation: CASSKGVLSRGARETQYF.

This sequence joins TRBV2 and TRBJ1-4; tentatively, D is TRBD1 (6 bases). The germline V gene encodes CDR1 SNHLY and CDR2 FYNNEI. V was shortened by 10 bases and J by 2 bases, with 11 bases between the two germline ends. The CDR3 covers 13 residues. CDR3 bases: TGTGCCAATTCAGGGGAGACTAATGAAAAACTGTTTTTT. It specifies CANSGETNEKLFF.

In this sample, this clone turned up once. The chain has TRBV9 and TRBJ1-1; 7 nucleotides align to TRBD1. Germline V gives CDR1 SGDLS, CDR2 YYNGEE. Germline trimming cut 0 bases from V and 1 base from J; bases unmatched to any gene: 9. The CDR3 totals 17 residues. The DNA for the CDR3 is TGTGCCAGCAGCGTAGGTATAGGGGGACAGAGGAACACTGAAGCTTTCTTT. Amino acid sequence: CASSVGIGGQRNTEAFF.

J is TRBJ1-5 and V is TRBV30, with TRBD1 matching 8 bases. Germline lookup yields CDR1 GTSNPN and CDR2 SVGIG (reference sequence). CDR3 length equals 14 residues. With V trimmed by 6 bases and J by 4 bases, 8 bases remained unmatched. CDR3 region: CACSRGLGNQPQHF. CDR3 bases: TGTGCCTGTTCCAGGGGGCTCGGGAATCAGCCCCAGCATTTT.

The genes are TRBV19 and TRBJ1-1, with 9 nucleotides matching TRBD1. The length of the CDR3 is 14 residues. The germline gives CDR1 LNHDA, CDR2 SQIVND (reference sequence). Trimming took 7 bases from V and 2 from J; bases not matched to a gene: 5. CDR3 DNA sequence: TGTGCCAGTATTCGGGACAGGGCAAACACTGAAGCTTTCTTT. Translated, it gives CASIRDRANTEAFF.

This chain joins TRBV6-5 and TRBJ2-3; 9 positions agree with TRBD2. The CDR3 is 12 residues long. Germline V gene sequence: CDR1 MNHEY, CDR2 SVGAGI. CDR3 coding DNA: TGTGGGACTAGCGAGAGGTTAGATACGCAGTATTTT. Translation gives CGTSERLDTQYF.